The 24 T cell receptor beta chains presented below share a single source sample, sequenced in a study of blood T cell repertoires in COVID-19. Assay: immunoSEQ multiplex PCR; the TCRdb copy retains only in-frame clones and omits some. The sample carries under 200,000 clones, about 85% recorded once. The source material was PBMCs or T cells enriched from blood (not recorded which). The origin of the receptors is a woman aged 50 to 65 who had recovered from COVID-19.

V is TRBV4-2 and J is TRBJ1-2; 7 bases line up with TRBD1. Trimming removed 0 bases from V and 3 bases from J; junction bases left unmatched: 4. There are 15 residues in the CDR3. CDR1 and CDR2 from the germline V gene are LGHNA and YNFKEQ. The CDR3, as DNA: TGTGCCAGCAGCCAAGACAGCCAGGGGGACTATGGCTACACCTTC. This gives the protein CASSQDSQGDYGYTF.

The gene calls are TRBV4-2 and TRBJ1-2, with D unresolved. V lost 0 bases and J 5 bases, leaving 16 bases between the germline ends. The CDR3 extends over 16 amino acids. Germline values: CDR1 LGHNA, CDR2 YNFKEQ. The CDR3 coding sequence is TGTGCCAGCAGCCAAGATTTGGCCTCTCCTTTATATGGCTACACCTTC. Protein product: CASSQDLASPLYGYTF.

This chain uses TRBV28 with TRBJ1-2; D uncertain. Germline V gene data show CDR1 as MDHEN and CDR2 as SYDVKM. V was trimmed by 10 bases and J by 5 bases, leaving 14 bases between them. The CDR3 spans 12 residues. CDR3 residues: CATGGPGYGYTF. CDR3 DNA: TGTGCCACCGGAGGGCCGGGGTATGGCTACACCTTC.

V usage is TRBV7-2 and J usage is TRBJ1-5; no clear D gene. This CDR3 comprises 15 residues. Germline CDR1 is SGHTA and CDR2 is FQGNSA. V lost 6 bases and J 3 bases, leaving 15 bases between the germline ends. The CDR3 DNA follows: TGTGCCAGCAGAAATGGGTACGGGGACAATCAGCCCCAGCATTTT. Amino acids: CASRNGYGDNQPQHF.

This clone was recorded at least ten times. V and J are TRBV5-1 and TRBJ2-1; 8 nucleotides line up with TRBD1. The CDR3 is 16 residues long. The V and J ends lost 3 bases and 9 bases, in that order; junction bases with no gene match: 14. Germline CDR1 and CDR2: SGHRS and YFSETQ. The CDR3 is CASSSTWTGNGLEQFF. In nucleotides, the CDR3 is TGCGCCAGCAGCTCCACTTGGACAGGGAATGGGCTTGAGCAGTTCTTC.

This clone appeared a few times. The genes are TRBV4-1 and TRBJ2-6; TRBD2 might be the D (5 bases). Germline V lookup: CDR1 MGHRA, CDR2 YSYEKL. Trimming cost V 3 bases and J 2 bases, with 11 bases left between them. The CDR3 extends over 16 amino acids. The CDR3: CASSHETRAGANVLTF. The CDR3, as DNA: TGCGCCAGCAGCCATGAAACTAGGGCTGGGGCCAACGTCCTGACTTTC.

This chain connects TRBV5-6 to TRBJ2-7; D perhaps matches TRBD2 (6 bases). V lost 1 base and J lost 3, with 11 bases in between. CDR1 is SGHDT, CDR2 YYEEEE, per germline. The CDR3 has 14 amino acids. Here the CDR3 DNA reads TGTGCCAGCAGCTTGAGTGGACTACTCTACGAGCAGTACTTC. As protein: CASSLSGLLYEQYF.

V usage is TRBV11-2 and J usage is TRBJ2-3, with TRBD1 as a possible D gene (7 bases). There are 18 residues in the CDR3. V was shortened by 1 base and J by 1 base, with 18 bases between the two germline ends. CDR1 and CDR2 (germline): SGHAT, FQNNGV. In DNA, the CDR3 is TGTGCCAGCAGCTTAGGGGACCAGGGGGACTTCCGCACAGATACGCAGTATTTT. This encodes CASSLGDQGDFRTDTQYF.

The chain carries TRBV5-6 and TRBJ1-6; D is possibly TRBD1 (5 bases). Germline CDR1 is SGHDT and CDR2 is YYEEEE. The CDR3 totals 15 residues. V was trimmed by 4 bases and J by 5 bases, leaving 13 bases between them. The CDR3 protein is CASSQAQGNNSPLHF. In DNA form, the CDR3 reads TGTGCCAGCAGCCAGGCTCAGGGAAATAATTCACCCCTCCACTTT.

This chain links TRBV19 with TRBJ2-1; D is uncertain. The V gene lost 5 bases and the J gene lost 1 base, with 12 bases spanning the gap. CDR3 size: 15 residues. CDR1 and CDR2 (germline): LNHDA, SQIVND (reference sequence). The CDR3 DNA reads TGTGCCAGTAGTGCACGGGTGGCTTCCTACAATGAGCAGTTCTTC. This gives the protein CASSARVASYNEQFF.

The J gene is TRBJ2-7, the V gene TRBV6-5; TRBD1 matches 7 bases. The CDR3 runs to 15 residues. Germline CDR1 reads MNHEY; CDR2 reads SVGAGI. Trimming cost V 4 bases and J 0 bases; bases outside gene matches: 6. The CDR3 region is CASSFGTDSSYEQYF. CDR3 nucleotides: TGTGCCAGCAGTTTTGGGACAGACAGCTCCTACGAGCAGTACTTC.

The chain combines TRBV9 with TRBJ2-7, with TRBD1 matching over 7 bases. The ends lost 4 bases at V and 6 bases at J; junction bases unmatched: 10. This CDR3 has 14 amino acids. The germline V gene has CDR1 SGDLS and CDR2 YYNGEE. This CDR3 is CASSPTGLGGEQYF. The DNA for the CDR3 is TGTGCCAGCAGCCCGACAGGGTTAGGGGGCGAGCAGTACTTC.

The chain uses TRBV9 and TRBJ1-5, with 7 bases fitting TRBD1. The V segment lost 3 bases and the J segment 5 bases; nucleotides outside the gene matches: 23. The CDR3 is made up of 20 amino acids. The germline V gene has CDR1 SGDLS and CDR2 YYNGEE. The CDR3, as DNA: TGTGCCAGCAGCGCCTCCCTGGGAGCCCCAGGGGGAGAGGGGTATCAGCCCCAGCATTTT. It encodes CASSASLGAPGGEGYQPQHF.

The chain recombines TRBV2 with TRBJ2-1, with 9 positions matching TRBD2. This CDR3 region has 20 residues. With 3 bases clipped from V and 2 bases from J, the junction kept 17 bases outside the gene matches. Germline V gene data show CDR1 as SNHLY and CDR2 as FYNNEI. The CDR3 DNA reads TGTGCCAGCAGTGAGGAAACAGGGGTCCGAGGCGGGAGGGCCTACAATGAGCAGTTCTTC. Residues: CASSEETGVRGGRAYNEQFF.

The gene calls are TRBV2 and TRBJ1-4; D is ambiguous. V gave up 6 bases and J gave up 3 bases, with 11 bases separating them. Germline CDR1 and CDR2: SNHLY and FYNNEI. The CDR3 spans 14 residues. CDR3 in amino acids: CASREATANEKLFF. The CDR3 nucleotides read TGTGCCAGCAGGGAGGCGACGGCTAATGAAAAACTGTTTTTT.

This clone was seen once. This rearrangement joins TRBV29-1 to TRBJ2-1; 8 nucleotides match TRBD2. The CDR3 is made up of 13 amino acids. V gave up 3 bases and J gave up 7 bases; unmatched junction bases: 5. Germline V lookup: CDR1 SQVTM, CDR2 ANQGSEA. This CDR3 reads CSVDGTRLNEQFF. CDR3 in DNA: TGCAGCGTTGACGGGACTAGACTTAATGAGCAGTTCTTC.

V is TRBV9 and J is TRBJ2-5; D perhaps matches TRBD1 (5 bases). Germline CDR1 SGDLS, CDR2 YYNGEE. The CDR3 runs to 14 residues. Trimming cost V 2 bases and J 4 bases, with 12 bases left between them. The CDR3 spells CASSVLWTRETQYF. CDR3 in DNA: TGTGCCAGCAGCGTGTTGTGGACAAGAGAGACCCAGTACTTC.

This rearrangement joins TRBV19 to TRBJ1-5, with D hard to call. The germline V gene encodes CDR1 LNHDA and CDR2 SQIVND (reference sequence). The CDR3 has 15 residues. Trimming took 5 bases from V and 0 from J, leaving 11 bases between them. This chain's CDR3 is CASSAADYSNQPQHF. The CDR3 DNA is TGTGCCAGTAGTGCCGCAGATTATAGCAATCAGCCCCAGCATTTT.

This chain links TRBV2 with TRBJ2-1; D not certain. There are 15 residues in the CDR3. Germline CDR1 SNHLY, CDR2 FYNNEI. Deletions cut 6 bases from V and 0 bases from J, with 12 bases between. CDR3 bases: TGTGCCAGCAGCTCCGACTTTAGCTCCTACAATGAGCAGTTCTTC. Residues: CASSSDFSSYNEQFF. Drawing the rest from reference TRBV2 and TRBJ2-1, the complete variable domain is EPEVTQTPSHQVTQMGQEVILRCVPISNHLYFYWYRQILGQKVEFLVSFYNNEISEKSEIFDDQFSVERPDGSNFTLKIRSTKLEDSAMYFCASSSDFSSYNEQFFGPGTRLTVL.

The chain is built from TRBV11-2 and TRBJ1-6; D may be TRBD1 (6 bases). The CDR3 consists of 16 residues. From germline, CDR1 is SGHAT and CDR2 FQNNGV. Trimming left V 1 base short and J 7 bases short, with 14 bases between. CDR3 amino acids: CASSLASGVWNSPLHF. DNA for the CDR3: TGTGCCAGCAGCTTAGCTTCAGGGGTTTGGAATTCACCCCTCCACTTT.

The chain employs TRBV19 and TRBJ1-1; D is unresolved. V lost 2 bases, J lost 1 base, and 14 bases lay in between. Germline V gene sequence: CDR1 LNHDA, CDR2 SQIVND (reference sequence). The CDR3 runs 16 residues. CDR3 loop: CASSIRFSQKNTEAFF. CDR3 bases: TGTGCCAGTAGTATACGATTCTCACAGAAGAACACTGAAGCTTTCTTT.

The genes are TRBV6-6 and TRBJ1-2; TRBD1 matches at 11 bases. The CDR3 length is 14 residues. CDR1 MNHNY and CDR2 SVGAGI come from the germline V gene (reference sequence). The V segment lost 6 bases and the J segment 7 bases; nucleotides outside the gene matches: 7. The CDR3 DNA sequence: TGTGCCAGCAGCACGGGACAGGGGGTTCGTGGCTACACCTTC. Protein product: CASSTGQGVRGYTF.

The chain is built from TRBV6-2 or TRBV6-3 and TRBJ2-2, with 10 bases identical to TRBD2. Germline V gives CDR1 MNHEY, CDR2 SVGEGT. V was clipped by 2 bases and J by 7 bases; unmatched bases: 1. CDR3 length: 14 amino acids. The CDR3 coding sequence is TGTGCCAGCAGTTACGCTAGCGGGGGCGGGGAGCTGTTTTTT. Encoded protein: CASSYASGGGELFF.

The chain links TRBV5-8 to TRBJ1-2; perhaps TRBD1 as D (6 bases). V was trimmed by 3 bases and J by 0 bases, leaving 15 bases between them. Germline CDR1 reads SGHTS; CDR2 reads YDEGEE. CDR3 length: 16 residues. The CDR3 bases are TGTGCCAGCAGCTCAGGACAGACACTAACTAACTATGGCTACACCTTC. Residues: CASSSGQTLTNYGYTF.